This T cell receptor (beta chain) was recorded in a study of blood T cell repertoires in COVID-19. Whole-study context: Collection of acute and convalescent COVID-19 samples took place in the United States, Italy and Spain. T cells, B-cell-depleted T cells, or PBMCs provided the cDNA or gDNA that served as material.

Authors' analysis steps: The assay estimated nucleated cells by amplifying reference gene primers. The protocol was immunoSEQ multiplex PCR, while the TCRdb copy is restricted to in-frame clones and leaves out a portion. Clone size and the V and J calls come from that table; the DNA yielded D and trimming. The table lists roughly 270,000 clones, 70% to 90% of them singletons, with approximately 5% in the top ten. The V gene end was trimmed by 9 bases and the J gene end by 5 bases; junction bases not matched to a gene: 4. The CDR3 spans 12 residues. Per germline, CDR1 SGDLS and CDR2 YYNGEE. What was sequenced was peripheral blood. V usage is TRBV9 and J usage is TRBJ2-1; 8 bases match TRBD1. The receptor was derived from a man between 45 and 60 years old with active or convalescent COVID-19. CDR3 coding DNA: TGTGCCAACCGGGACAGGAACAATGAGCAGTTCTTC. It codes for CANRDRNNEQFF.